This T cell receptor beta chain is drawn from a study of cytomegalovirus exposure and HLA in healthy donors. The wider study: Previous work identified roughly 120 million unique TCR beta sequences from around 200 million T cells.

This PCR relied on a set of 60 Vbeta primers and 13 Jbeta primers. Profiled with immunoSEQ multiplex PCR; TCRdb holds only in-frame clones, not every one. The sample holds about 90,000 clones, about two thirds seen once. A remark on this clone: The antigen remains undetermined.

Findings and limits, study-wide: In a later analysis, V- and J-gene trimming of beta chains associated with a DCLRE1C missense variant, replicated independently.

Healthy bone marrow donors formed the donor group. With V trimmed by 5 bases and J by 3 bases, 5 bases remained unmatched. The CDR3 length is 14 residues. Per the germline V gene, CDR1 is KGHSH and CDR2 is LQKENI. Sequenced input: PBMCs. The rearrangement links TRBV18 to TRBJ1-2, with TRBD1 identical over 8 bases. The TCR was taken from a woman between 50 and 59 years old in good health and CMV-seropositive. The CDR3 coding sequence is TGTGCCAGCTCAGCCCAGGGACAGGACTATGGCTACACCTTC. Amino acids: CASSAQGQDYGYTF.